Shown below are 28 T cell receptor beta chains from a single sample sequenced in a study of T cell repertoires in cytomegalovirus infection. These TCRs are of unknown antigen specificity. TCRdb reprocessed the reads with MiXCR, giving one entry per CDR3 protein. The table shows about a million distinct CDR3 sequences, with 30% to 40% occurring only once. This specimen consisted of cultured CD8+ T cells from PBMCs, obtained from culture after CMV antigen stimulation. The receptors derive from a human donor in good health (CMV status not recorded). Some clones in this sample may be carry-over from other donors' samples.

The CDR3 DNA is TGTGCCATCCTCCGCGGGACTAGCGGGGGCACCGGGGAGCTGTTTTTT. Its translation is CAILRGTSGGTGELFF. The V gene is TRBV10-3, the J gene TRBJ2-2, with 14 nucleotides matching TRBD2. This CDR3 comprises 16 residues. Germline V CDR1 and CDR2: ENHRY, SYGVKD. Trimming cost V 8 bases and J 4 bases; bases outside gene matches: 6.

This sequence joins TRBV27 and TRBJ2-1; 10 bases match TRBD2. This CDR3 spans 15 amino acids. J was trimmed by 4 bases and V by 7 bases; bases with no gene match: 7. Germline-derived CDR1 and CDR2 are MNHEY and SMNVEV (reference sequence). The CDR3 region is CASKRSGGAYNEQFF. The CDR3 DNA reads as TGTGCCAGCAAACGAAGCGGGGGGGCATACAATGAGCAGTTCTTC.

This clonotype was counted between two and nine times. The chain couples TRBV6-5 to TRBJ1-1; perhaps TRBD1 as D (5 bases). CDR3 length: 18 amino acids. Trimming took off 6 bases at V and 4 bases at J, with 27 bases between the two ends. The germline V gene encodes CDR1 MNHEY and CDR2 SVGAGI. This CDR3 is CASSRSTRTFDRVTEAFF. CDR3 nucleotide sequence: TGTGCCAGCAGCCGATCGACTAGGACATTCGATAGGGTCACTGAAGCTTTCTTT.

V usage is TRBV6-1 and J usage is TRBJ2-3; maybe TRBD1 (6 bases). This CDR3 has 14 amino acids. The germline V gene encodes CDR1 MNHNS and CDR2 SASEGT. Trimming shortened V by 6 bases and J by 6 bases, and 16 bases separated the two germline ends. CDR3: CASSGTGWLDTQYF. The CDR3 coding sequence is TGTGCCAGCAGCGGTACAGGGTGGTTGGATACGCAGTATTTT.

This chain connects TRBV6-6 to TRBJ2-3; 7 bases are a match to TRBD1. Germline trimming cut 8 bases from V and 2 bases from J; bases unmatched to any gene: 4. The CDR3 spans 13 residues. The germline gives CDR1 MNHNY, CDR2 SVGAGI (reference sequence). DNA for the CDR3: TGTGCCAGCCGGGACAGCACCACAGATACGCAGTATTTT. Encoded protein: CASRDSTTDTQYF.

The chain is built from TRBV7-9 and TRBJ2-3; 12 bases agree with TRBD2. Germline CDR1 reads SEHNR; CDR2 reads FQNEAQ (reference sequence). The junction had 10 bases not matched to a gene; V was cut back by 5 bases and J by 1 base. The CDR3 loop spans 18 amino acids. The DNA for the CDR3 is TGTGCCAGCAGCCCCCCGACTAGCGGGGGTTTAGGCACAGATACGCAGTATTTT. Its translation: CASSPPTSGGLGTDTQYF.

The chain uses TRBV6-2 or TRBV6-3 and TRBJ2-1; a weak D match, TRBD1 (5 bases). The germline V gene encodes CDR1 MNHEY and CDR2 SVGEGT. The ends were cut back, 2 bases at V and 4 bases at J, with 9 bases in the middle. CDR3 size: 14 residues. CDR3: CASSYPPGYNEQFF. DNA for the CDR3: TGTGCCAGCAGTTACCCCCCAGGGTACAATGAGCAGTTCTTC.

Comment on this clonotype: This could be a read error, since a much larger clone is one nucleotide away. The chain links TRBV7-6 to TRBJ2-1; 7 bases are a match to TRBD2. The CDR3 runs to 11 residues. Germline assignment: CDR1 SGHVS and CDR2 FNYEAQ. The DNA of the CDR3 is TGTACCTTGGGGGGGGACAATGAGCAGTTCTTC. Its protein is CTLGGDNEQFF.

A word on this clonotype: A junction end diverges from the germline sequence, so it may reflect a read error. The chain carries TRBV2 and TRBJ2-6, with TRBD1 matching over 8 bases. Germline V CDR1 and CDR2: SNHLY, FYNNEI. The CDR3 contains 19 residues. The CDR3 DNA sequence: TGTGCCAGCAGTGAACCAGGACAGGGAGAGTCTCCTGGGGCCAACGTCCTGGCTTTC. Amino acid sequence: CASSEPGQGESPGANVLAF. Full variable domain (outside the CDR3, taken from reference TRBV2 and TRBJ2-6): EPEVTQTPSHQVTQMGQEVILRCVPISNHLYFYWYRQILGQKVEFLVSFYNNEISEKSEIFDDQFSVERPDGSNFTLKIRSTKLEDSAMYFCASSEPGQGESPGANVLAFGAGSRLTVL.

The chain recombines TRBV18 with TRBJ2-1, with 9 bases identical to TRBD1. V was clipped by 3 bases and J by 6 bases; unmatched bases: 3. This CDR3 is built from 14 residues. Germline V gene sequence: CDR1 KGHSH, CDR2 LQKENI. This chain's CDR3 is CASSPETGGNEQFF. For the CDR3, the DNA is TGTGCCAGCTCACCGGAGACAGGGGGCAATGAGCAGTTCTTC.

The V and J genes are TRBV6-5 and TRBJ1-6; a weak D match, TRBD1 (5 bases). Trimming took off 8 bases at V and 9 bases at J, with 17 bases between the two ends. This CDR3 is 14 amino acids long. Germline CDR1 MNHEY, CDR2 SVGAGI. CDR3 sequence (DNA): TGTGCCAGCGGAGCAGGGACTTCGACTTCACCCCTCCACTTT. Amino acids: CASGAGTSTSPLHF.

This clonotype was recorded a few times. The rearrangement joins TRBV6-2 or TRBV6-3 to TRBJ1-1, with TRBD1 matching over 7 bases. Trimming took 6 bases from V and 6 from J; bases not matched to a gene: 10. The CDR3 is made up of 14 amino acids. Germline loops: CDR1 MNHEY, CDR2 SVGEGT. The CDR3: CASSKYRGGAEAFF. The CDR3 DNA reads as TGTGCCAGCAGCAAGTACAGGGGCGGCGCTGAAGCTTTCTTT.

This sequence joins TRBV10-3 and TRBJ2-7; a possible D gene is TRBD1 (5 bases). V lost 2 bases to trimming and J lost 6 bases, with 11 bases between them. The CDR3 is made up of 13 amino acids. In germline, CDR1 is ENHRY, CDR2 SYGVKD. Written as DNA, the CDR3 is TGTGCCATCAGTGAGACCAGGGATCGCGAGCAGTACGTC. Amino acid sequence: CAISETRDREQYV.

The rearrangement links TRBV5-6 to TRBJ1-1; D is uncertain. V lost 0 bases to trimming and J lost 3 bases, with 9 bases between them. The CDR3 spans 14 residues. The V gene's germline CDR1 is SGHDT and CDR2 YYEEEE. The CDR3 loop reads CASSLGWAYTEAFF. CDR3 sequence (DNA): TGTGCCAGCAGCTTGGGGTGGGCGTACACTGAAGCTTTCTTT.

The chain is built from TRBV7-9 and TRBJ1-5; TRBD1 might be the D (5 bases). CDR1 and CDR2 (germline): SEHNR, FQNEAQ (reference sequence). This CDR3 has 17 residues. Trimming pared 4 bases from V and 6 bases from J, leaving 22 bases between. This CDR3 reads CASSSSDLGREGQPQHF. The CDR3 DNA sequence: TGTGCCAGCAGCTCCTCGGACCTGGGACGAGAGGGTCAGCCCCAGCATTTT.

This clonotype has ten or more counts. The chain employs TRBV12-3 or TRBV12-4 and TRBJ2-1, with D perhaps assigned TRBD1 or TRBD2 (5 bases each). The CDR3 covers 14 residues. The V end lost 7 bases, the J end lost 7 bases, and 17 bases lay between the germline ends. CDR3 loop: CASNTGHWVNEQFF. The CDR3 bases are TGTGCCAGCAATACGGGGCACTGGGTTAATGAGCAGTTCTTC.

The CDR3 loop reads CASIGHSSYEQYV. CDR3 bases: TGTGCCAGCATAGGACACAGCTCCTACGAGCAGTACGTC. The genes are TRBV6-1 and TRBJ2-7; tentative D call: TRBD1 (5 bases). The V end was cut by 7 bases, the J end by 0 bases, with 10 bases between. The germline gives CDR1 MNHNS, CDR2 SASEGT. This CDR3 spans 13 amino acids.

This clonotype was seen only a few times. V is TRBV6-2 or TRBV6-3 and J is TRBJ2-5; D perhaps matches TRBD1 (5 bases). This CDR3 comprises 13 residues. The V gene's germline CDR1 is MNHEY and CDR2 SVGEGT. V was cut by 2 bases and J by 2 bases, with 6 bases left in between. The CDR3 here is CASSYTGQETQYF. CDR3 DNA: TGTGCCAGCAGTTACACAGGACAAGAGACCCAGTACTTC.

In this sample, this clonotype turned up many times. The rearrangement joins TRBV7-9 to TRBJ2-7; a weak D match, TRBD1 (5 bases). Germline V lookup: CDR1 SEHNR, CDR2 FQNEAQ (reference sequence). Trimming pared 5 bases from V and 5 bases from J, leaving 19 bases between. The CDR3 has 15 residues. The CDR3 spells CASSLTLTGIDEQYF. DNA of the CDR3: TGTGCCAGCAGCCTCACCCTCACAGGAATCGACGAGCAGTACTTC.

This clonotype was counted between two and nine times. Sequence at one end of the junction differs from germline and may be a read error. The rearrangement joins TRBV7-2 to TRBJ1-1; D remains unclear. The CDR3 has 13 amino acids. Germline V gives CDR1 SGHTA, CDR2 FQGNSA. CDR3 in amino acids: CASSLALKTEAFF. CDR3 DNA: TGTGCCAGCAGCTTAGCGCTGAAGACTGAAGCTTTCTTT.

This chain uses TRBV9 with TRBJ2-3; D unresolved. The V end lost 0 bases, the J end lost 1 base, and 9 bases lay between the germline ends. Germline CDR1 SGDLS, CDR2 YYNGEE. The CDR3 runs 15 residues. The CDR3 reads CASSVEGRGTDTQYF. DNA for the CDR3: TGTGCCAGCAGCGTAGAAGGGCGCGGCACAGATACGCAGTATTTT.

This clonotype was seen ten or more times. The chain joins TRBV7-2 to TRBJ2-3; weak D call: TRBD2 (5 bases). Trimming shortened V by 10 bases and J by 0 bases, and 11 bases separated the two germline ends. Germline CDR1 SGHTA, CDR2 FQGNSA. The CDR3 consists of 13 residues. The CDR3 nucleotides are TGTGCCATCCGACTAAGCAGCACAGATACGCAGTATTTT. Protein sequence: CAIRLSSTDTQYF.

This clonotype was recorded once. The chain links TRBV10-3 to TRBJ1-1, with D unclear. The CDR3 runs 12 residues. V lost 0 bases and J lost 8, with 7 bases in between. Germline values: CDR1 ENHRY, CDR2 SYGVKD. The CDR3 loop reads CAISESVVEAFF. The CDR3 DNA is TGTGCCATCAGTGAGTCGGTGGTAGAAGCTTTCTTT.

This clonotype was seen repeatedly, ten times or more. V is TRBV7-6 and J is TRBJ2-6; no reliable D call. The CDR3 covers 12 residues. Trimming removed 4 bases at V and 2 bases at J, with 0 bases between. In germline, CDR1 is SGHVS, CDR2 FNYEAQ. The CDR3 region is CASSSGANVLTF. Written as DNA, the CDR3 is TGTGCCAGCAGCTCTGGGGCCAACGTCCTGACTTTC.

This clonotype was counted between two and nine times. This sequence joins TRBV19 and TRBJ1-2, with D unresolved. CDR3 length equals 13 residues. V shed 3 bases and J shed 1 base, with 6 bases lying between them. CDR1 is LNHDA, CDR2 SQIVND, per germline (reference sequence). The CDR3 here is CASSIDGNYGYTF. The CDR3 DNA reads as TGTGCCAGTAGTATCGACGGTAACTATGGCTACACCTTC.

The chain has TRBV2 and TRBJ2-3; D might be TRBD2 (5 bases). The CDR3 totals 14 residues. V lost 8 bases and J 5 bases, leaving 17 bases between the germline ends. Germline assignment: CDR1 SNHLY and CDR2 FYNNEI. The DNA of the CDR3 is TGTGCCAGCCGGACTGAATTTTTGCGAGATACGCAGTATTTT. Translating it yields CASRTEFLRDTQYF.

This sequence joins TRBV28 and TRBJ1-1; D is unclear. V shed 6 bases and J shed 0 bases, with 26 bases lying between them. The length of the CDR3 is 19 residues. Germline values: CDR1 MDHEN, CDR2 SYDVKM. CDR3 coding DNA: TGTGCCAGCAGCCCCGCAGCCGGGAGGCAAGACTTGTTGAACACTGAAGCTTTCTTT. Its protein is CASSPAAGRQDLLNTEAFF.

This clonotype was picked up many times. The J gene is TRBJ2-1, the V gene TRBV7-8, with D perhaps TRBD2 (5 bases). This CDR3 comprises 17 residues. Trimming shortened V by 0 bases and J by 6 bases, and 18 bases separated the two germline ends. Germline CDR1 is SGHVS and CDR2 is FQNEAQ. CDR3 region: CASSLAKLVRHSNEQFF. Here the CDR3 DNA reads TGTGCCAGCAGCTTAGCAAAACTAGTTCGCCACAGCAATGAGCAGTTCTTC.